This T cell receptor beta chain was sequenced during a study of T cell responses to AZD1222 COVID-19 vaccine. Assay used: immunoSEQ multiplex PCR; TCRdb lists only in-frame clones, some missing. The sample lists approximately 160,000 clones, 75% to 95% occurring once. This CDR3 region has 12 residues. V dropped 6 bases and J dropped 6 bases, with 8 bases sitting between them. The germline V gene encodes CDR1 SEHNR and CDR2 FQNEAQ (reference sequence). Note on this clone: As yet, its antigen is unknown.

Findings of the study overall: All repertoire sampling was performed exclusively after the peak T cell response.

The clonotype comes from an adult in good health. Sequenced here: peripheral blood, sampled on day 0 of AZD1222 vaccination. The genes are TRBV7-9 and TRBJ1-4; D uncertain. The CDR3 is CASREGDEKLFF. CDR3 DNA sequence: TGTGCCAGCAGGGAAGGTGATGAAAAACTGTTTTTT.